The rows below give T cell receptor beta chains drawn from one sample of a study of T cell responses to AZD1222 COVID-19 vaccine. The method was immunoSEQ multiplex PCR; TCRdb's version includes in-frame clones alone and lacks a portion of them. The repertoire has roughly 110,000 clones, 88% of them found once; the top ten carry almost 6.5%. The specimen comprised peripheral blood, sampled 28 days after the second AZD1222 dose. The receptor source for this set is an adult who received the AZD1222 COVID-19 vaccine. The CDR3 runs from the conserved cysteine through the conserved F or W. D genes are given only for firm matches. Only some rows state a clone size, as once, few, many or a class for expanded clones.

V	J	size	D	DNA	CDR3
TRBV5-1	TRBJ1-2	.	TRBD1	TGCGCCAGCAGCTTGGACAGGGGCGGCTACACCTTC	CASSLDRGGYTF
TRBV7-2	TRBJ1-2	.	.	TGTGCCAGCAGCTTAGCCGGGGACTGGGGAGGGGGCTACACCTTC	CASSLAGDWGGGYTF
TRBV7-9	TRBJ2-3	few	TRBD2	TGTGCCAGCATCGGCGGGGGGGAAGCAGATACGCAGTATTTT	CASIGGGEADTQYF
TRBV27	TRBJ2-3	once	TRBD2	TGTGCCAGCAGTCCACACGGACTAGCGGGGGTAGATACGCAGTATTTT	CASSPHGLAGVDTQYF
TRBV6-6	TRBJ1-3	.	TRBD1	TGTGCCAGCGGTACAGGGGGGCTCTCTGGAAACACCATATATTTT	CASGTGGLSGNTIYF
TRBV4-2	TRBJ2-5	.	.	TGTGCCAGCAGCCCAGGGGAGACCCAGTACTTC	CASSPGETQYF
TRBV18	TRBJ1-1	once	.	TGTGCCAGCTCACCTCTTTCGGGCACTGAAGCTTTCTTT	CASSPLSGTEAFF
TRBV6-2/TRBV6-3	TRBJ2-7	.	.	TGTGCCAGCAGTTACTCAGATCCCTACGAGCAGTACTTC	CASSYSDPYEQYF
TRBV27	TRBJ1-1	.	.	TGTGCCAGCATTCCTCGCCCGGGACCGCAGAACACTGAAGCTTTCTTT	CASIPRPGPQNTEAFF
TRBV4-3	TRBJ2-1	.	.	TGCGCCAGCAGCCTGAACCAGAACGGTGATGAGCAGTTCTTC	CASSLNQNGDEQFF
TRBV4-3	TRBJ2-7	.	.	TGCGCCAGCAGCCAAGCGGGGGCAGTTATCCCCTACGAGCAGTACTTC	CASSQAGAVIPYEQYF
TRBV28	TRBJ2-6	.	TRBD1	TGTGCCAGCAGCCCCGGACAGGGTTGGGGCTCTGGGGCCAACGTCCTGACTTTC	CASSPGQGWGSGANVLTF
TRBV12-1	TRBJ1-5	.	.	TGTGCCCTACTAACGGACCGGGACAGCTGCAATCAGCCCCAGCATTTT	CALLTDRDSCNQPQHF
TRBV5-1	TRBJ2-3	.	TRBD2	TGCGCCAGCAGCAATGGACTAGCGGACCCAGATACGCAGTATTTT	CASSNGLADPDTQYF
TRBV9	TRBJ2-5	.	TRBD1	TGTGCCAGCTCGACAGGGAGATATGGGACCCAGTACTTC	CASSTGRYGTQYF
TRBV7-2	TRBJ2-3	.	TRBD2	TGTGCCAGCAGCTTTCGGACTAGCGGGGGGCGGGCCACAGATACGCAGTATTTT	CASSFRTSGGRATDTQYF
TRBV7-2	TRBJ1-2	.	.	TGTGCCAGCAGCCCTCTGCAGGGAATCGGGCACGGCTACACCTTC	CASSPLQGIGHGYTF
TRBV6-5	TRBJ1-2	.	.	TGTGCCAGCTTGCCAACGGGCAGGGGATATGGCTACACCTTC	CASLPTGRGYGYTF
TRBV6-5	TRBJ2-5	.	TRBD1	TGTGCCAGCAGTAAGGGACAGGGACGGGAGACCCAGTACTTC	CASSKGQGRETQYF
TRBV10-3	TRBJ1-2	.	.	TGTGCCATCAGTGACTTCCAGGGGCATGGACAGAACTATGGCTACACCTTC	CAISDFQGHGQNYGYTF
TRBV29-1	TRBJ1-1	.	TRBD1	TGCAGCGCCCGTCTGGGACAGGGGAACCGATTTACGAACACTGAAGCTTTCTTT	CSARLGQGNRFTNTEAFF
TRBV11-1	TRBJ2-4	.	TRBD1	TGTGCCAGCAGCGCTCAGGACAGGGGGCGGACCAAGTACTTC	CASSAQDRGRTKYF
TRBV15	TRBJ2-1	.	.	TGTGCCACCAGCAGAGGGAGGGCAGGGTTTTACAATGAGCAGTTCTTC	CATSRGRAGFYNEQFF
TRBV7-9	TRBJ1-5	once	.	TGTGCCAGCAGCTTATCCTCTAGCAATCAGCCCCAGCATTTT	CASSLSSSNQPQHF
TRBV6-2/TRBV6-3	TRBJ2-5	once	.	TGTGCCAGCAGTTACTACGAAAATCAAGAGACCCAGTACTTC	CASSYYENQETQYF
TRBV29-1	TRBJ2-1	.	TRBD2	TGCAGCGTTGCAGCAGCGGGGGGGCTCAATGAGCAGTTCTTC	CSVAAAGGLNEQFF
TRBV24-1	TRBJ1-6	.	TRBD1	TGTGCCACCAGTGCTCGTGACAGGGGCAATAATTCACCCCTCCACTTT	CATSARDRGNNSPLHF
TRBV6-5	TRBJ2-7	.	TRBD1	TGTGCCAGCAGTTACTCCGTCGACAGGGCCTACGAGCAGTACTTC	CASSYSVDRAYEQYF
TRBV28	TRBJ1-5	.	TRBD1	TGTGCCAGCAGTTTACAGGGGGCCCAGCCCCAGCATTTT	CASSLQGAQPQHF
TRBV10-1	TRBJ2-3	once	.	TGCGCCAGCAGCCGTTACACAGATACGCAGTATTTT	CASSRYTDTQYF
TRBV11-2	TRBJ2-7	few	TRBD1	TGTGCCAGCAGCGTCGGGACAGCTTACGAGCAGTACTTC	CASSVGTAYEQYF
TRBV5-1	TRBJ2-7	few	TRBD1	TGCGCCAGCAGCGATCCGGGACAGGTCGAGCAGTACTTC	CASSDPGQVEQYF
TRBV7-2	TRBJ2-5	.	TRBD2	TGTGCCAGCAGCCTCCGGACTAGCGGGGAGACCCAGTACTTC	CASSLRTSGETQYF
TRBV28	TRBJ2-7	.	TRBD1	TGTGCCAGCAGTAATGGACAGGGCTCGTCGCAGTACTTC	CASSNGQGSSQYF
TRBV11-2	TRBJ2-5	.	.	TGTGCCAGCAGCTTATCTGTAGAACAGACCCAGTACTTC	CASSLSVEQTQYF
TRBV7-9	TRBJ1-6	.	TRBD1	TGTGCCAGCAGCATGGACAGGGGTAGTTCACCCCTCCACTTT	CASSMDRGSSPLHF
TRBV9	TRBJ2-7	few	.	TGTGCCAGCAGCGACGACAGTTCCGAGCAGTACTTC	CASSDDSSEQYF
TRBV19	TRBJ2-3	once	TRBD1	TGTGCCAGTAGTATAGGGGACAGGGGACAAGATACGCAGTATTTT	CASSIGDRGQDTQYF
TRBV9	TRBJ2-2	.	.	TGTGCCAGCAGCGTAGGTTCGACGAACACCGGGGAGCTGTTTTTT	CASSVGSTNTGELFF
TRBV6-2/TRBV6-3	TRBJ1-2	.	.	TGTGCCAGCAGTTCCTCCCGGGTAAATGGCTACACCTTC	CASSSSRVNGYTF